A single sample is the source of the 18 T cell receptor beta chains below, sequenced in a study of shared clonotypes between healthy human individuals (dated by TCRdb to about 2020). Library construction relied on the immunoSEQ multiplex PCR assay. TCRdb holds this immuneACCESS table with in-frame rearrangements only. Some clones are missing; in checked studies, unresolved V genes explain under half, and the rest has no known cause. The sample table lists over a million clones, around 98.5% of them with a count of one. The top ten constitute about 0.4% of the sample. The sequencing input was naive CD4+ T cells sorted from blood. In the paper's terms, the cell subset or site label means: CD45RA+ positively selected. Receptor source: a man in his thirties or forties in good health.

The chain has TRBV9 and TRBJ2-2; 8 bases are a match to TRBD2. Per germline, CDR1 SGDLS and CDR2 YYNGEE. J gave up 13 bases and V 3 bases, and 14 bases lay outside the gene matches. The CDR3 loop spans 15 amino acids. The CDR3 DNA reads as TGTGCCAGCAGCGCCTCACTAGCGGACTTCGGGCCGCTGTTTTTT. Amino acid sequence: CASSASLADFGPLFF.

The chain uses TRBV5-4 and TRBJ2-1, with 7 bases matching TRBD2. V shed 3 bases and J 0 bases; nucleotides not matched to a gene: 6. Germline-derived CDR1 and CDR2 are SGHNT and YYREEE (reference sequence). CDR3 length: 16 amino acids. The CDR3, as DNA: TGTGCCAGCAGCTACCCCGGGGGGAGCTCCTACAATGAGCAGTTCTTC. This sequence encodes CASSYPGGSSYNEQFF.

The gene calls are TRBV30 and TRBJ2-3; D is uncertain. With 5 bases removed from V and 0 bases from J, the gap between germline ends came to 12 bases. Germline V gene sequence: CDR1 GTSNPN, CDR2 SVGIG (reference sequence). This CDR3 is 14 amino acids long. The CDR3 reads CAWLRLTSTDTQYF. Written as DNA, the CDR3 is TGTGCCTGGCTGAGATTGACTAGCACAGATACGCAGTATTTT.

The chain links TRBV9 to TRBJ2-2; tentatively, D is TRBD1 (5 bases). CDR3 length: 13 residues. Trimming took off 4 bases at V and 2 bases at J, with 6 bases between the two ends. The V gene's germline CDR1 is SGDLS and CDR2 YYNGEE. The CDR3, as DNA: TGTGCCAGCAGCCAGGGCAACACCGGGGAGCTGTTTTTT. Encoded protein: CASSQGNTGELFF.

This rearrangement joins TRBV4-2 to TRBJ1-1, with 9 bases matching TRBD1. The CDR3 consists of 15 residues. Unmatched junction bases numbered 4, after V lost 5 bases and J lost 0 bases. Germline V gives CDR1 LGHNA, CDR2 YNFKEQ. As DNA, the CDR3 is TGTGCCAGCAGCAAACAGGGGGCCGTGAACACTGAAGCTTTCTTT. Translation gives CASSKQGAVNTEAFF.

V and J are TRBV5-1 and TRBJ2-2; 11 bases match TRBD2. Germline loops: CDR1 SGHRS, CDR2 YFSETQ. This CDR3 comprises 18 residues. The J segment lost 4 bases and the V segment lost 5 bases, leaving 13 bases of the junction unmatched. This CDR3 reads CASSYSGTSGAGTGELFF. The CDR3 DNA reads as TGCGCCAGCAGTTACTCCGGGACTAGCGGAGCGGGCACCGGGGAGCTGTTTTTT.

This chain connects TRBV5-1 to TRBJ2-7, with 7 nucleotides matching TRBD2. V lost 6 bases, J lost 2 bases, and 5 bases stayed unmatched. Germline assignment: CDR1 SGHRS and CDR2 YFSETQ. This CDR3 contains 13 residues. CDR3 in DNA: TGCGCCAGCAAGCGGGACTCTACCTACGAGCAGTACTTC. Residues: CASKRDSTYEQYF.

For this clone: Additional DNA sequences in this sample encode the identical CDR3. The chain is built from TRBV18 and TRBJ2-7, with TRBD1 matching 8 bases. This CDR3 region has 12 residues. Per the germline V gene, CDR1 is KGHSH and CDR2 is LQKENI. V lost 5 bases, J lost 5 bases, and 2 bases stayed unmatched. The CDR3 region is CASSTTGDEQYF. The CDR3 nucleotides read TGTGCCAGCTCAACGACAGGGGACGAGCAGTACTTC.

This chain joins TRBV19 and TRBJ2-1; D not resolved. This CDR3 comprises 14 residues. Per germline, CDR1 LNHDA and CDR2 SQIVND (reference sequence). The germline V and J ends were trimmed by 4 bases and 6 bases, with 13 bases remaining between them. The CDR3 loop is CASSRQAASNEQFF. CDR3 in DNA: TGTGCCAGTAGTAGGCAGGCCGCTTCCAATGAGCAGTTCTTC.

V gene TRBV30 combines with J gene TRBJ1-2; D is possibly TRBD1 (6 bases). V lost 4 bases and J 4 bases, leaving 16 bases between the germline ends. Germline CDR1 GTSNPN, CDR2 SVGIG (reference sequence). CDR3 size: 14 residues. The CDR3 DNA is TGTGCCTGGAAGCTCGGGGGCGCCAGCTATGGCTACACCTTC. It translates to CAWKLGGASYGYTF.

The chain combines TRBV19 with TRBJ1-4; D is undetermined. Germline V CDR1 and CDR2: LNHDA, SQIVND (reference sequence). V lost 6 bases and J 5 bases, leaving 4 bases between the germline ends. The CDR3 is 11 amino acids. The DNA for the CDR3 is TGTGCCAGTAGACGAAATGAAAAACTGTTTTTT. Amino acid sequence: CASRRNEKLFF.

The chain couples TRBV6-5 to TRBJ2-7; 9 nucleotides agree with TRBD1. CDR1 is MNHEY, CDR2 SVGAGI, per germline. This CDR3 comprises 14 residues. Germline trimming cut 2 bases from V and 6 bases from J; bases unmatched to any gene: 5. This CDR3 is CASSYPGQGPEQYF. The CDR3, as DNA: TGTGCCAGCAGTTACCCGGGACAGGGCCCCGAGCAGTACTTC.

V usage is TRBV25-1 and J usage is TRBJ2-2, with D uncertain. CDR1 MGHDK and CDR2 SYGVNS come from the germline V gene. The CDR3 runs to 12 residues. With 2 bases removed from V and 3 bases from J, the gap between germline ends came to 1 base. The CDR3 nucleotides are TGTGCCAGCAGTGAAGACACCGGGGAGCTGTTTTTT. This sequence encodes CASSEDTGELFF.

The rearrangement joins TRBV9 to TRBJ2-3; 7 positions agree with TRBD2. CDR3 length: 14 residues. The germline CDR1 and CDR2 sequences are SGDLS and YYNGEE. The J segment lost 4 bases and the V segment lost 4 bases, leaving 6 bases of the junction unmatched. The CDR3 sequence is CASSPRGDPDTQYF. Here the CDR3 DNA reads TGTGCCAGCAGCCCTCGGGGGGACCCAGATACGCAGTATTTT.

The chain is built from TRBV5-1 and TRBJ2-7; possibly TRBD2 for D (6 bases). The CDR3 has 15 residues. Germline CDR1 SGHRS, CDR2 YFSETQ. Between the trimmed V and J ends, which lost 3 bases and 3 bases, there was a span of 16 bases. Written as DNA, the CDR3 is TGCGCCAGCAGCTCGGAGGGGCGGGCGGTCTACGAGCAGTACTTC. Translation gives CASSSEGRAVYEQYF. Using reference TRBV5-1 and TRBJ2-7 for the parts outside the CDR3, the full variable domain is KAGVTQTPRYLIKTRGQQVTLSCSPISGHRSVSWYQQTPGQGLQFLFEYFSETQRNKGNFPGRFSGRQFSNSRSEMNVSTLELGDSALYLCASSSEGRAVYEQYFGPGTRLTVT.

CDR3 amino acids: CASSPRGVHFNQPQHF. The CDR3 DNA follows: TGTGCCAGTAGCCCAAGGGGGGTACACTTCAATCAGCCCCAGCATTTT. The chain has TRBV19 and TRBJ1-5, with D perhaps TRBD1 (6 bases). This CDR3 contains 16 residues. Germline CDR1 is LNHDA and CDR2 is SQIVND (reference sequence). The V gene lost 6 bases and the J gene lost 3 bases, with 18 bases spanning the gap.

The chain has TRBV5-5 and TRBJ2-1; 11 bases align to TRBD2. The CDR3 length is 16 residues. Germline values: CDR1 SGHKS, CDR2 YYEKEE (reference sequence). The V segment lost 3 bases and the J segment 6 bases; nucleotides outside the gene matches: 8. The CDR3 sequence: CASSSNIAGGVNEQFF. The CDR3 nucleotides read TGTGCCAGCAGCTCCAATATAGCGGGAGGGGTCAATGAGCAGTTCTTC.

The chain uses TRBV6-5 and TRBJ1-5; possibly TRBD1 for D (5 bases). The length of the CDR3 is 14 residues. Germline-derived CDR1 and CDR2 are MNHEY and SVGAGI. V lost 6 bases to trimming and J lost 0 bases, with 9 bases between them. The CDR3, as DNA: TGTGCCAGCAGGTCCGGGGCTAGCAATCAGCCCCAGCATTTT. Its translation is CASRSGASNQPQHF.